These 2 T cell receptor beta chains were sequenced from one sample in a study of T cells in Graves' hyperthyroidism and ophthalmopathy. The CDR3 regions of TCR beta were amplified from RNA transcripts. The TCR CDR3 first-round RT-PCR relied on the HTBI primer set. TCRdb reanalysed the multiplex PCR reads using MiXCR and keeps one entry per CDR3 protein. The data show under 350,000 distinct CDR3 sequences, 15% to 20% seen once. Sample: blood. These receptor sequences come from a woman between 45 and 60 years old with Graves' hyperthyroidism.

The chain recombines TRBV3-1 with TRBJ2-1; TRBD1 aligns across 11 bases. CDR3 length equals 16 residues. The germline gives CDR1 LGHDT, CDR2 YNNKEL (reference sequence). V shed 1 base, J shed 8 bases, and the junction held 7 bases outside the gene matches. The CDR3 bases are TGTGCCAGCAGCCAAGGTGGTGGACAGGGGGCCTATGAGCAGTTCTTC. It yields the protein CASSQGGGQGAYEQFF.

The sample holds one count of this clonotype. The genes are TRBV5-1 and TRBJ2-1; TRBD2 agrees at 10 bases. The CDR3 runs to 15 residues. CDR1 and CDR2 from the germline V gene are SGHRS and YFSETQ. V dropped 0 bases and J dropped 5; count of bases not matched to a gene: 2. The CDR3 bases are TGCGCCAGCAGCTTGGTTACTAGCGGGAACAATGAGCAGTTCTTC. Translating gives CASSLVTSGNNEQFF.